Each of the 28 T cell receptor beta chains below was sequenced from the same sample in a study of beta chain features in type 1 diabetes. cDNA synthesis used the whole RNA isolate, giving expressed TCRB sequences. The table came from immunoSEQ multiplex PCR; TCRdb's copy has only in-frame clones and leaves some out. This table holds hundreds of thousands of clones, 15% to 19% found once. The sequencing sample was made of naive CD4+ T cells from blood. These receptors were taken from a man between 18 and 35 years old in good health.

The rearrangement uses TRBV7-9 and TRBJ1-2; D possibly corresponds to TRBD1 (6 bases). Germline CDR1 reads SEHNR; CDR2 reads FQNEAQ (reference sequence). The V gene lost 5 bases and the J gene lost 4 bases, with 14 bases spanning the gap. This CDR3 contains 14 residues. The CDR3 here is CASSGNRESYGYTF. Here the CDR3 DNA reads TGTGCCAGCAGCGGTAACAGGGAAAGCTATGGCTACACCTTC.

About this clone: This sample also contains other DNA sequences that code for the same CDR3. The chain combines TRBV18 with TRBJ1-2; D is unclear. This CDR3 spans 14 amino acids. In germline, CDR1 is KGHSH, CDR2 LQKENI. Trimming removed 0 bases from V and 2 bases from J, with 7 bases in between. This CDR3 is CASSPPGANYGYTF. The CDR3 DNA follows: TGTGCCAGCTCACCACCCGGAGCCAACTATGGCTACACCTTC.

This clone occurred a few times. The genes are TRBV15 and TRBJ2-4; D perhaps matches TRBD1 (6 bases). Germline lookup yields CDR1 LNHNV and CDR2 YYDKDF (reference sequence). Between the trimmed V and J ends, which lost 2 bases and 8 bases, there was a span of 19 bases. This CDR3 is 16 amino acids long. The CDR3 here is CATSRTTNRVGDIQYF. DNA of the CDR3: TGTGCCACCAGCAGAACAACCAACAGGGTTGGAGACATTCAGTACTTC. Full variable domain (missing parts from reference TRBV15 and TRBJ2-4): DAMVIQNPRYQVTQFGKPVTLSCSQTLNHNVMYWYQQKSSQAPKLLFHYYDKDFNNEADTPDNFQSRRPNTSFCFLDIRSPGLGDTAMYLCATSRTTNRVGDIQYFGAGTRLSVL.

This clone was counted at least ten times. The chain employs TRBV10-3 and TRBJ2-5, with a weak D call TRBD2 (5 bases). CDR3 length equals 12 residues. The V gene lost 3 bases and the J gene lost 7 bases, with 9 bases spanning the gap. Germline V gives CDR1 ENHRY, CDR2 SYGVKD. In DNA, the CDR3 is TGTGCCATCAGTGATTTCAGCGGGACCCAGTACTTC. As protein: CAISDFSGTQYF.

CDR3 sequence: CAISPPGQSVGAFF. In DNA form, the CDR3 reads TGTGCCATCAGCCCTCCGGGACAGTCAGTAGGAGCTTTCTTT. The V and J genes are TRBV10-3 and TRBJ1-1; 7 bases agree with TRBD1. After removal of 6 bases from V and 10 bases from J, the junction contained 14 bases not matched to a gene. The CDR3 totals 14 residues. CDR1 is ENHRY, CDR2 SYGVKD, per germline.

Concerning this clone itself: Germline is not matched at one junction end, which may reflect a read error. The V and J genes are TRBV5-4 and TRBJ1-5, with 7 bases identical to TRBD1. The CDR3 has 14 residues. The V gene's germline CDR1 is SGHNT and CDR2 YYREEE (reference sequence). The CDR3 here is CASSPGQVGQPQHF. Here the CDR3 DNA reads TGCGCCAGCAGCCCTGGACAGGTCGGTCAGCCCCAGCATTTT.

There are a few counts of this clone. V usage is TRBV9 and J usage is TRBJ1-4, with a weak D call TRBD1 (5 bases). Trimming removed 4 bases at V and 0 bases at J, with 13 bases between. The CDR3 is 16 residues long. Germline V gene data show CDR1 as SGDLS and CDR2 as YYNGEE. The CDR3 nucleotides are TGTGCCAGCAGCACCGGGACCCCATCAACTAATGAAAAACTGTTTTTT. It translates to CASSTGTPSTNEKLFF.

This clone was recorded many times. The rearrangement uses TRBV14 and TRBJ2-1; no clear D. This CDR3 has 12 residues. Per the germline V gene, CDR1 is SGHDN and CDR2 is FVKESK. The V gene lost 0 bases and the J gene lost 9 bases, with 6 bases spanning the gap. CDR3 bases: TGTGCCAGCAGCCAAGAGGCATTTGAGCAGTTCTTC. It codes for CASSQEAFEQFF.

In its sample, this clone was seen a few times. This CDR3 reads CATRTGPQETQYF. The CDR3 DNA reads as TGTGCCACTCGAACAGGGCCCCAAGAGACCCAGTACTTC. This rearrangement joins TRBV10-3 to TRBJ2-5; D may be TRBD1 (6 bases). Trimming left V 10 bases short and J 1 base short, with 13 bases between. Germline V CDR1 and CDR2: ENHRY, SYGVKD. The CDR3 totals 13 residues.

The gene calls are TRBV7-9 and TRBJ2-3; D is perhaps TRBD1 (5 bases). Between the trimmed V and J ends, which lost 6 bases and 1 base, there was a span of 14 bases. The CDR3 extends over 15 amino acids. Germline V gene lookup returns CDR1 SEHNR and CDR2 FQNEAQ (reference sequence). For the CDR3, the DNA is TGTGCCAGCAGTTTTTCAGGGCTGGGCACAGATACGCAGTATTTT. Its translation is CASSFSGLGTDTQYF.

This clone appeared a few times. The V call is TRBV9, the J call TRBJ2-1; tentatively, D is TRBD1 or TRBD2 (5 bases each). V was shortened by 4 bases and J by 9 bases, with 14 bases between the two germline ends. The CDR3 consists of 13 residues. Germline V lookup: CDR1 SGDLS, CDR2 YYNGEE. In DNA, the CDR3 is TGTGCCAGCAGCTCCGGGGAGAGGGGTGAGCAGTTCTTC. Translated, it gives CASSSGERGEQFF.

This clone showed up just a few times. The chain uses TRBV4-3 and TRBJ1-2; D not certain. The CDR3 is 13 residues long. Germline V CDR1 and CDR2: LGHNA, YSLEER. Deletions cut 0 bases from V and 7 bases from J, with 9 bases between. CDR3 region: CASSQDTVSGYTF. DNA for the CDR3: TGCGCCAGCAGCCAAGATACGGTCAGTGGCTACACCTTC.

J is TRBJ1-4 and V is TRBV4-1; 11 bases line up with TRBD1. The V and J ends lost 5 bases and 2 bases, in that order; junction bases with no gene match: 7. Germline assignment: CDR1 MGHRA and CDR2 YSYEKL. CDR3 length: 17 amino acids. The CDR3 is CASSTRDRGSTNEKLFF. CDR3 coding DNA: TGCGCCAGCAGCACCCGGGACAGGGGGTCCACTAATGAAAAACTGTTTTTT.

This clone was counted only a few times. J is TRBJ2-7 and V is TRBV30; D is uncertain. CDR1 is GTSNPN, CDR2 SVGIG, per germline (reference sequence). This CDR3 spans 11 amino acids. The V gene lost 0 bases and the J gene lost 12 bases, with 12 bases spanning the gap. Here the CDR3 DNA reads TGTGCCTGGAGTGTAGGCTTAAGGCTGTACTTC. Amino acids: CAWSVGLRLYF.

Only a few counts were recorded for this clone. This sequence joins TRBV4-3 and TRBJ2-7; D gene unclear. The CDR3 totals 16 residues. V was shortened by 3 bases and J by 2 bases, with 17 bases between the two germline ends. Per germline, CDR1 LGHNA and CDR2 YSLEER. CDR3 region: CASSQNWRDGAYEQYF. In DNA, the CDR3 is TGCGCCAGCAGCCAGAACTGGCGAGACGGTGCCTACGAGCAGTACTTC.

This clone was detected a few times. J is TRBJ2-1 and V is TRBV4-2; a possible D gene is TRBD1 (6 bases). Trimming stripped 0 bases from V and 6 bases from J, with 18 bases between. The CDR3 has 17 amino acids. Germline V gives CDR1 LGHNA, CDR2 YNFKEQ. CDR3 DNA: TGTGCCAGCAGCCAAGATCTACGGCAGGGGAGCAGCAATGAGCAGTTCTTC. Translating gives CASSQDLRQGSSNEQFF.

The CDR3 loop reads CAISGQGTPGELFF. The CDR3 DNA reads as TGTGCCATCAGTGGGCAGGGGACGCCCGGGGAGCTGTTTTTT. This chain joins TRBV10-3 and TRBJ2-2; TRBD1 is a possible D gene (6 bases). Trimming removed 4 bases at V and 6 bases at J, with 12 bases between. The length of the CDR3 is 14 residues. Germline V gene sequence: CDR1 ENHRY, CDR2 SYGVKD.

This chain connects TRBV7-2 to TRBJ2-1; TRBD2 aligns across 8 bases. CDR1 and CDR2 from the germline V gene are SGHTA and FQGNSA. This CDR3 is 14 amino acids long. Trimming at V came to 5 bases and at J to 10 bases, leaving 10 bases not matched to a gene. The CDR3 loop reads CASSIQAGVHEQFF. The CDR3 region has the DNA TGTGCCAGCAGCATTCAAGCGGGAGTACACGAGCAGTTCTTC. Supplemented by reference TRBV7-2 and TRBJ2-1, the full variable domain reads GAGVSQSPSNKVTEKGKDVELRCDPISGHTALYWYRQSLGQGLEFLIYFQGNSAPDKSGLPSDRFSAERTGGSVSTLTIQRTQQEDSAVYLCASSIQAGVHEQFFGPGTRLTVL.

This clone was seen a few times. The chain is built from TRBV18 and TRBJ2-7; 8 bases align to TRBD1. CDR3 length: 14 residues. The V and J ends lost 6 bases and 7 bases, in that order; junction bases with no gene match: 11. Germline CDR1 and CDR2: KGHSH and LQKENI. CDR3 coding DNA: TGTGCCAGCTCCTTCCAGGGGGCGTCGTGGGAGCAGTACTTC. Translated, it gives CASSFQGASWEQYF.

Of note for this clone: The same CDR3 also results from other DNA sequences found in this sample. The chain combines TRBV29-1 with TRBJ1-1; a weak D match, TRBD1 (5 bases). Germline CDR1 is SQVTM and CDR2 is ANQGSEA. Trimming shortened V by 4 bases and J by 3 bases, and 9 bases separated the two germline ends. This CDR3 has 12 residues. Written as DNA, the CDR3 is TGCAGCGTTGGGCGGGGCGACACTGAAGCTTTCTTT. Protein: CSVGRGDTEAFF.

This rearrangement joins TRBV7-9 to TRBJ2-1; 12 nucleotides line up with TRBD2. V trimming: 2 bases; J trimming: 3 bases; junction bases outside the gene matches: 2. The germline CDR1 and CDR2 sequences are SEHNR and FQNEAQ (reference sequence). The length of the CDR3 is 16 residues. CDR3 sequence (DNA): TGTGCCAGCAGCTTAAGGGGACTAGCGGGCTACAATGAGCAGTTCTTC. It codes for CASSLRGLAGYNEQFF.

This clone came up a few times. This chain uses TRBV4-1 with TRBJ1-1; weak D call: TRBD1 (6 bases). The germline V gene has CDR1 MGHRA and CDR2 YSYEKL. This CDR3 has 16 amino acids. Trimming pared 1 base from V and 2 bases from J, leaving 14 bases between. CDR3 protein: CASSQVFTGTNTEAFF. The CDR3, as DNA: TGCGCCAGCAGCCAAGTCTTCACAGGGACAAACACTGAAGCTTTCTTT.

J is TRBJ1-2 and V is TRBV7-9, with D tentatively TRBD1 (5 bases). The CDR3 spans 13 residues. The V gene's germline CDR1 is SEHNR and CDR2 FQNEAQ (reference sequence). V lost 7 bases, J lost 5 bases, and 14 bases lay in between. Written as DNA, the CDR3 is TGTGCCAGCATCCTCAGGGCGGAATATGGCTACACCTTC. This translates into CASILRAEYGYTF. Supplemented by reference TRBV7-9 and TRBJ1-2, the full variable domain reads DTGVSQNPRHKITKRGQNVTFRCDPISEHNRLYWYRQTLGQGPEFLTYFQNEAQLEKSRLLSDRFSAERPKGSFSTLEIQRTEQGDSAMYLCASILRAEYGYTFGSGTRLTVV.

The genes are TRBV6-5 and TRBJ2-1; 9 nucleotides agree with TRBD1. The germline gives CDR1 MNHEY, CDR2 SVGAGI. The CDR3 is 14 amino acids. V shed 6 bases and J 3 bases; nucleotides not matched to a gene: 3. The CDR3 here is CASRGQGGYNEQFF. The CDR3 DNA is TGTGCCAGCAGGGGACAGGGAGGCTACAATGAGCAGTTCTTC.

The table lists this clone with many counts. The rearrangement uses TRBV29-1 and TRBJ1-1, with D hard to call. The V gene lost 4 bases and the J gene lost 0 bases, with 3 bases spanning the gap. Germline V gene sequence: CDR1 SQVTM, CDR2 ANQGSEA. CDR3 length equals 11 residues. CDR3 region: CSVVLNTEAFF. CDR3 DNA sequence: TGCAGCGTTGTCCTGAACACTGAAGCTTTCTTT.

This rearrangement joins TRBV5-4 to TRBJ1-1; TRBD1 might be the D (5 bases). CDR3 length: 14 residues. Trimming stripped 2 bases from V and 4 bases from J, with 12 bases between. Germline lookup yields CDR1 SGHNT and CDR2 YYREEE (reference sequence). CDR3 region: CASSLGRRGTEAFF. For the CDR3, the DNA is TGTGCCAGCAGCTTAGGGCGGAGGGGCACTGAAGCTTTCTTT. Full variable domain (outside the CDR3, taken from reference TRBV5-4 and TRBJ1-1): ETGVTQSPTHLIKTRGQQVTLRCSSQSGHNTVSWYQQALGQGPQFIFQYYREEENGRGNFPPRFSGLQFPNYSSELNVNALELDDSALYLCASSLGRRGTEAFFGQGTRLTVV.

This clone was counted a few times. The rearrangement joins TRBV7-9 to TRBJ1-1; D is undetermined. The CDR3 has 13 amino acids. The V gene lost 5 bases and the J gene lost 5 bases, with 12 bases spanning the gap. Germline V CDR1 and CDR2: SEHNR, FQNEAQ (reference sequence). CDR3 region: CASSQRWGTEAFF. The CDR3 DNA follows: TGTGCCAGCAGCCAAAGATGGGGAACTGAAGCTTTCTTT.

This clone was observed a handful of times. The CDR3 region is CASSWTAFKETQYF. DNA of the CDR3: TGCGCCAGCAGCTGGACAGCTTTTAAGGAGACCCAGTACTTC. The rearrangement joins TRBV5-1 to TRBJ2-5, with D tentatively TRBD1 (6 bases). Trimming took 3 bases from V and 5 from J, leaving 14 bases between them. The germline CDR1 and CDR2 sequences are SGHRS and YFSETQ. The CDR3 length is 14 residues.